A selection of T cell receptor beta chains follows, all from one sample in a study of TIL therapy for anti-PD-1-resistant metastatic lung cancer. The protocol was immunoSEQ multiplex PCR, while the TCRdb copy is restricted to in-frame clones and leaves out a portion. The sample shows more than 45,000 clones, about 70% of them seen only once. This sample comprised blood, obtained at baseline. These receptors originate from a person between 25 and 80 years old with non-small cell lung cancer. CDR3s include the opening cysteine and the closing phenylalanine or tryptophan. Each record gives: V gene, J gene, clone size, D gene, CDR3 protein, CDR3 DNA. D genes are given only for firm matches. Size is omitted from some rows. Given values are once, few, many or a class for expanded clones.

>TRBV2|TRBJ2-7|once|-
CASKGLTYEQYF
TGTGCCAGCAAAGGCCTCACCTACGAGCAGTACTTC
>TRBV7-6|TRBJ2-3|-|-
CASRMTPSTDTQYF
TGTGCCAGCAGGATGACACCGAGCACAGATACGCAGTATTTT
>TRBV6-5|TRBJ1-1|-|TRBD1
CASTGDRAGTEAFF
TGTGCCAGCACCGGGGACAGGGCTGGCACTGAAGCTTTCTTT
>TRBV4-3|TRBJ2-2|-|TRBD2
CASSQEYSAGGPGELFF
TGCGCCAGCAGCCAAGAGTATTCAGCGGGAGGACCCGGGGAGCTGTTTTTT
>TRBV5-8|TRBJ1-5|-|-
CASSSRTEKGHF
TGTGCCAGCAGCTCGAGGACAGAAAAGGGGCATTTT
>TRBV5-6|TRBJ1-1|-|-
CASSLVPGPTEAFF
TGTGCCAGCAGCTTGGTTCCAGGGCCTACTGAAGCTTTCTTT
>TRBV29-1|TRBJ2-3|-|-
CSVEGVRDDTQYF
TGCAGCGTTGAAGGTGTCCGGGACGATACGCAGTATTTT
>TRBV4-1|TRBJ2-2|-|TRBD1
CASSRGTGPKGTGELFF
TGCGCCAGCAGCCGAGGGACAGGGCCTAAAGGAACCGGGGAGCTGTTTTTT
>TRBV6-5|TRBJ2-1|-|-
CASRAGSSYNEQFF
TGTGCCAGCAGGGCAGGGAGCTCCTACAATGAGCAGTTCTTC
>TRBV4-3|TRBJ1-6|-|TRBD1
CASSQGLPGQGNSPLHF
TGCGCCAGCAGCCAAGGCCTACCGGGACAGGGGAATTCACCCCTCCACTTT